This TCR beta chain appears in the sequencing data of a study of blood T cell repertoires in COVID-19. On the study more broadly: Sites in the United States, Italy and Spain provided acute and convalescent COVID-19 samples. T cells, B-cell-depleted T cells, or PBMCs provided the cDNA or gDNA that served as material.

Sequencing was performed with immunoSEQ multiplex PCR; in TCRdb, only in-frame clones are kept and a portion is missing. The sample gives some 340,000 clones, over 75% of which show up once; approximately 5.3% is in the top ten. Participants reported their clinical history, and cohort assignment relied on those reports. This CDR3 region has 14 residues. In germline, CDR1 is MNHEY, CDR2 SVGAGI. V lost 11 bases and J lost 5, with 21 bases in between. The chain couples TRBV6-5 to TRBJ2-5; possible D gene TRBD2, 6 bases. Material for sequencing was PBMCs or T cells enriched from blood (not recorded which). The clonotype originates from a woman in her 30s who had recovered from COVID-19. In DNA form, the CDR3 reads TGTGCCTGCGCGACGGGACTGGACGGGGAGACCCAGTACTTC. Residues: CACATGLDGETQYF.